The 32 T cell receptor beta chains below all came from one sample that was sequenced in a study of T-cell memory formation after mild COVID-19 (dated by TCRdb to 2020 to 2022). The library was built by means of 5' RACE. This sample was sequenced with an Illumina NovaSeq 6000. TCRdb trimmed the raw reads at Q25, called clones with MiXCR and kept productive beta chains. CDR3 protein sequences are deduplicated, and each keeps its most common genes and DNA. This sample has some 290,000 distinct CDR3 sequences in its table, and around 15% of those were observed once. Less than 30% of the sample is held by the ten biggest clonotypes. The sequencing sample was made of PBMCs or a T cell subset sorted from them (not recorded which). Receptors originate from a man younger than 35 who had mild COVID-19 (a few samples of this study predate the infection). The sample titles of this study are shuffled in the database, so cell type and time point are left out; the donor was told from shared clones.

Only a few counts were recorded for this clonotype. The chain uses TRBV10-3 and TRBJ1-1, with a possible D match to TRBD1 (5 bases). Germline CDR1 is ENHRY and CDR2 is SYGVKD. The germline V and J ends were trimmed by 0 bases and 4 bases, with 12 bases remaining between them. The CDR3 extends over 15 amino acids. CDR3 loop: CAISESKGVSTEAFF. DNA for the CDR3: TGTGCCATCAGTGAGTCGAAAGGGGTGAGCACTGAAGCTTTCTTT.

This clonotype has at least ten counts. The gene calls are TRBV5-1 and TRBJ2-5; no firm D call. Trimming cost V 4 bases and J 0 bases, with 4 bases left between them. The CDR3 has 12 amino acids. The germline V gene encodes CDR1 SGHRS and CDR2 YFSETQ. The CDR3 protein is CASSKDQETQYF. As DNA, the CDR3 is TGCGCCAGCAGCAAAGACCAAGAGACCCAGTACTTC.

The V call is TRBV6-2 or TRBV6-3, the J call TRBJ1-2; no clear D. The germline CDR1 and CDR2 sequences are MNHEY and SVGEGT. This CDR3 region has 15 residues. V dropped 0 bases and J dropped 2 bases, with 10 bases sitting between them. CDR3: CASSYSKRQNYGYTF. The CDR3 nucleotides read TGTGCCAGCAGTTACTCGAAACGGCAAAACTATGGCTACACCTTC.

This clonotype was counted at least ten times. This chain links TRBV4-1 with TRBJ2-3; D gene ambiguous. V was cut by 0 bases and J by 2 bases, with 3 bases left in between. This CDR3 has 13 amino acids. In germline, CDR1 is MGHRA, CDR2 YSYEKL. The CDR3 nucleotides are TGCGCCAGCAGCCAAGAATACACAGATACGCAGTATTTT. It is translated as CASSQEYTDTQYF.

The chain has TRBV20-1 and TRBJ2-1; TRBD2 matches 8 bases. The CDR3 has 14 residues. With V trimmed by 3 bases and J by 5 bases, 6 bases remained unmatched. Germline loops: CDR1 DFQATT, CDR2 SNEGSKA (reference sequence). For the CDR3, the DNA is TGCAGTGCTAGCTTTGCGCGGGGGGACAATGAGCAGTTCTTC. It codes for CSASFARGDNEQFF.

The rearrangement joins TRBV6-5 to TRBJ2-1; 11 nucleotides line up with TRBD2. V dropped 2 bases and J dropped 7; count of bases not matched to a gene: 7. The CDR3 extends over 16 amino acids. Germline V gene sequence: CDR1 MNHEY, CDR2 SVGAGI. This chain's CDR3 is CASSYPSSGGTNEQFF. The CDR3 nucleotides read TGTGCCAGCAGTTACCCTTCTAGCGGGGGGACGAATGAGCAGTTCTTC.

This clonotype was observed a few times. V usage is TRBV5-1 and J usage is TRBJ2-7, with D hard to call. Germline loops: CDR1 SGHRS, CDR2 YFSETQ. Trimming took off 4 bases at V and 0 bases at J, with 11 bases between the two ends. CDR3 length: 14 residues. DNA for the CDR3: TGCGCCAGCAGCAGCAATCCCCTCTCCTACGAGCAGTACTTC. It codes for CASSSNPLSYEQYF. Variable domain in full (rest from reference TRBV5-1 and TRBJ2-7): KAGVTQTPRYLIKTRGQQVTLSCSPISGHRSVSWYQQTPGQGLQFLFEYFSETQRNKGNFPGRFSGRQFSNSRSEMNVSTLELGDSALYLCASSSNPLSYEQYFGPGTRLTVT.

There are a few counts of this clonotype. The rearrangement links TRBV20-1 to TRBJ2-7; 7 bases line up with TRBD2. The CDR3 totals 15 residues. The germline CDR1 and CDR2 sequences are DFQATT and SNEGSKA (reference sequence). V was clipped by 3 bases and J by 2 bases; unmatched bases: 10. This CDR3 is CSASVPSSGPYEQYF. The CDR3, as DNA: TGCAGTGCTAGTGTTCCGTCTAGCGGACCCTACGAGCAGTACTTC.

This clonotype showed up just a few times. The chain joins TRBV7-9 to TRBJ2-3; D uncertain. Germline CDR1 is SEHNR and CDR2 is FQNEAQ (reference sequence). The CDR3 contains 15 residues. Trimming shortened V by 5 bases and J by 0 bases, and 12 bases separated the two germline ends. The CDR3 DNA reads TGTGCCAGCAGCCACATTTCCGTTAGCACAGATACGCAGTATTTT. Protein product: CASSHISVSTDTQYF.

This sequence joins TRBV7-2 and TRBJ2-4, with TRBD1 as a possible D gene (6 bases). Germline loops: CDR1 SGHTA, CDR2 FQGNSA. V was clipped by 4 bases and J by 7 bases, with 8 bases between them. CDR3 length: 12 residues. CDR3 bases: TGTGCCAGCAGCTCCAGGGGTAACATTCAGTACTTC. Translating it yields CASSSRGNIQYF.

CDR3 sequence: CASSFGWDAKNIQYF. DNA for the CDR3: TGTGCCAGCAGTTTTGGCTGGGATGCCAAAAACATTCAGTACTTC. The J gene is TRBJ2-4, the V gene TRBV12-3 or TRBV12-4, with D unresolved. The CDR3 length is 15 residues. V shed 3 bases and J shed 1 base, with 10 bases lying between them.

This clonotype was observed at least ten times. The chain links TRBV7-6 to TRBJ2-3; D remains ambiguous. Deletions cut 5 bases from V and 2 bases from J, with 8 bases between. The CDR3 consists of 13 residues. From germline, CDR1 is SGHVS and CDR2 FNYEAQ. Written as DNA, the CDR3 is TGTGCCAGCAGCGTCGGGCACACAGATACGCAGTATTTT. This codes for CASSVGHTDTQYF. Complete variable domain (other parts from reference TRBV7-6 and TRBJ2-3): GAGVSQSPRYKVTKRGQDVALRCDPISGHVSLYWYRQALGQGPEFLTYFNYEAQQDKSGLPNDRFSAERPEGSISTLTIQRTEQRDSAMYRCASSVGHTDTQYFGPGTRLTVL.

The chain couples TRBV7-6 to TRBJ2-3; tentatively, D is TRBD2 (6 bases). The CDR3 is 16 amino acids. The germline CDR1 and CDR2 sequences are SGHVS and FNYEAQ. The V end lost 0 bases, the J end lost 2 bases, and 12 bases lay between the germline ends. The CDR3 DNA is TGTGCCAGCAGCTTAGCTCCTAGCGTAGACACAGATACGCAGTATTTT. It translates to CASSLAPSVDTDTQYF.

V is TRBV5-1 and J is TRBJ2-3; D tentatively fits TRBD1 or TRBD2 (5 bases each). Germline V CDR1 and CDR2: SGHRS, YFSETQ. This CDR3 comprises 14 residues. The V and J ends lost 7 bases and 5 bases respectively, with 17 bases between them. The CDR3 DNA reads TGCGCCAGCCGACCCGGGATAAGGGGAGATACGCAGTATTTT. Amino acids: CASRPGIRGDTQYF.

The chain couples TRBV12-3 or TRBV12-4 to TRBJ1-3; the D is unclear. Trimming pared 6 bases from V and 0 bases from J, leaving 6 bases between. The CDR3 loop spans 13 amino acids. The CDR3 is CASRVDSGNTIYF. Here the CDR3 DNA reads TGTGCCAGCAGGGTTGACTCTGGAAACACCATATATTTT.

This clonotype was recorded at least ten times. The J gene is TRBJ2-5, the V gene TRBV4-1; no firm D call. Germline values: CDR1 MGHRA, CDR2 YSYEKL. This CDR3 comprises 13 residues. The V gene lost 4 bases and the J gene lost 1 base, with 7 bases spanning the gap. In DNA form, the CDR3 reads TGCGCCAGCAGCCGTCCAGGCCAAGAGACCCAGTACTTC. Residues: CASSRPGQETQYF.

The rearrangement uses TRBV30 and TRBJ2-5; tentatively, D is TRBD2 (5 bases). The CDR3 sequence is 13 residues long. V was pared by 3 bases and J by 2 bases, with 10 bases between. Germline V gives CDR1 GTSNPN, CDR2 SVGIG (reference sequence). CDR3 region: CAWREEAQETQYF. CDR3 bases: TGTGCCTGGAGGGAGGAGGCGCAAGAGACCCAGTACTTC.

CDR3 sequence (DNA): TGTGCCAGCAGTAACCCCACAAGGTCTGAAGCTTTCTTT. Residues: CASSNPTRSEAFF. This chain connects TRBV6-5 to TRBJ1-1; no clear D. V lost 5 bases to trimming and J lost 6 bases, with 13 bases between them. Germline V gene lookup returns CDR1 MNHEY and CDR2 SVGAGI. The CDR3 runs 13 residues.

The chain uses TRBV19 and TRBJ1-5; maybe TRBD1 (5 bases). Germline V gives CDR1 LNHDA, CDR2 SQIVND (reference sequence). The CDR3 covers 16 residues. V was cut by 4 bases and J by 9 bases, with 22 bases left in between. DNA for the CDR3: TGTGCCAGTAGTACCTTCGCCGGAACAGGTAGTAGGCCCCAGCATTTT. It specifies CASSTFAGTGSRPQHF.

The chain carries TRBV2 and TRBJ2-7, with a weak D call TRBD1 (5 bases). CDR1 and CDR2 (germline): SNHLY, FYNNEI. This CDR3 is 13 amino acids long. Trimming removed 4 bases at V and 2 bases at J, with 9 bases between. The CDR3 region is CASSASRAYEQYV. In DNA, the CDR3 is TGTGCCAGCAGTGCAAGCAGGGCCTACGAGCAGTACGTC.

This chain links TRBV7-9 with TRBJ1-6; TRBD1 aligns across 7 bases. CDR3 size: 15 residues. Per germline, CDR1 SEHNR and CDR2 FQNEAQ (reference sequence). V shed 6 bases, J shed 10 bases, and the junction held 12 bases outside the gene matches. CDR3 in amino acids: CASSFVRDSLSPLHF. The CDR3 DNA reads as TGTGCCAGCAGTTTCGTCCGGGACAGCTTGTCACCCCTCCACTTT.

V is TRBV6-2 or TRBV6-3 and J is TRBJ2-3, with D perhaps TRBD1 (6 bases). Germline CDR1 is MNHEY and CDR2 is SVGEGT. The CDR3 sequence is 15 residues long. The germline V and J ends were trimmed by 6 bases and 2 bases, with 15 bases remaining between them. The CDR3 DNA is TGTGCCAGCAGGGACCTCAGGGGACCCACAGATACGCAGTATTTT. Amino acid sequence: CASRDLRGPTDTQYF.

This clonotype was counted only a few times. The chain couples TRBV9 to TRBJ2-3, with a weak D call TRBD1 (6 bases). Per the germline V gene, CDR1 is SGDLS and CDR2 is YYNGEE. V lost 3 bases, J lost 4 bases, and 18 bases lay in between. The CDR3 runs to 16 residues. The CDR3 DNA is TGTGCCAGCAGCGCCGGGACACCACGACGCGCAGATACGCAGTATTTT. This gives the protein CASSAGTPRRADTQYF. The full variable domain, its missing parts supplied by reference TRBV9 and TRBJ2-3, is DSGVTQTPKHLITATGQRVTLRCSPRSGDLSVYWYQQSLDQGLQFLIQYYNGEERAKGNILERFSAQQFPDLHSELNLSSLELGDSALYFCASSAGTPRRADTQYFGPGTRLTVL.

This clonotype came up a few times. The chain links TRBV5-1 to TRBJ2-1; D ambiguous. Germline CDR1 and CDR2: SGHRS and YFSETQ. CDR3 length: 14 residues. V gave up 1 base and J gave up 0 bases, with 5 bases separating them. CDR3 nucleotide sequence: TGCGCCAGCAGCTTGTGGAGCTCCTACAATGAGCAGTTCTTC. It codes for CASSLWSSYNEQFF.

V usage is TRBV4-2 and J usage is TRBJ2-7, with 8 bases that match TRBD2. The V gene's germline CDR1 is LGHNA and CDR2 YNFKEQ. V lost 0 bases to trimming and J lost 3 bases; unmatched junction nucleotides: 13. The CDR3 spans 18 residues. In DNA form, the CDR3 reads TGTGCCAGCAGCCAAGATCCAAAGAGACTAGCGATCAACTACGAGCAGTACTTC. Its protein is CASSQDPKRLAINYEQYF.

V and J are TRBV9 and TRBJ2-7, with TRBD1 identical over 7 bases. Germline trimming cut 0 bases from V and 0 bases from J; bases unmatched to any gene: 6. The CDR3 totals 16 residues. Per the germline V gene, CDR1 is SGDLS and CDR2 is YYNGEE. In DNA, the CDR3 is TGTGCCAGCAGCGTAGCTCCGACAGGGCACTCCTACGAGCAGTACTTC. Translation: CASSVAPTGHSYEQYF.

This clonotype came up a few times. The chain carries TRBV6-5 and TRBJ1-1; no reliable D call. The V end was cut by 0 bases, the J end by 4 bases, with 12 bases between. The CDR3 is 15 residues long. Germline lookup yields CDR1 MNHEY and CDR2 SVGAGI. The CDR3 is CASSYSRTGSTEAFF. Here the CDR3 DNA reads TGTGCCAGCAGTTACTCGCGTACGGGGAGCACTGAAGCTTTCTTT.

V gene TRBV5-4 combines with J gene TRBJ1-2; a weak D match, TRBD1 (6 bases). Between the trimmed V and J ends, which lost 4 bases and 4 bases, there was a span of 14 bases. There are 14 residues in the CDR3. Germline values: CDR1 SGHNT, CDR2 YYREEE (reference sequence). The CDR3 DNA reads TGTGCCAGCAGCCCGAATGGACAGACCTATGGCTACACCTTC. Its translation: CASSPNGQTYGYTF.

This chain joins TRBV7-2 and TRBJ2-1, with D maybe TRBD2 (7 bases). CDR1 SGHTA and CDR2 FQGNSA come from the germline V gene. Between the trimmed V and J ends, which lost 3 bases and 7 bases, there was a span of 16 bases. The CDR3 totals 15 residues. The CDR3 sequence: CASSLIRGAQNEQFF. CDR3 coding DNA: TGTGCCAGCAGCTTGATCCGGGGGGCCCAAAATGAGCAGTTCTTC.

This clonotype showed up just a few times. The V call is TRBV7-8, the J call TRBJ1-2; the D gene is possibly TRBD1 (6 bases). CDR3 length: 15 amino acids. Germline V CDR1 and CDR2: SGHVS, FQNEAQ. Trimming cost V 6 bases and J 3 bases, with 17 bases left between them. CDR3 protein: CASRAIQGEDYGYTF. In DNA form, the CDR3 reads TGTGCCAGCAGAGCCATACAGGGAGAGGACTATGGCTACACCTTC.

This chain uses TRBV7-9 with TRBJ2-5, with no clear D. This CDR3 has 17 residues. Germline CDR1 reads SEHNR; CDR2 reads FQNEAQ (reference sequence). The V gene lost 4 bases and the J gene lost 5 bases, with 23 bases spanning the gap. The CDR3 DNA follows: TGTGCCAGCAGCTCTGTGGTAGGGCACGGCTTAGGGGAGACCCAGTACTTC. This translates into CASSSVVGHGLGETQYF.

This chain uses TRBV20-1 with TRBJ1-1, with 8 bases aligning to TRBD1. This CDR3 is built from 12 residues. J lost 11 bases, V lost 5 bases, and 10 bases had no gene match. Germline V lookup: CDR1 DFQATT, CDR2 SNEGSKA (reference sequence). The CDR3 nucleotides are TGCAGTGCTGGTCAGGGGGCTTTTTTGGCTTTCTTT. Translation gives CSAGQGAFLAFF.